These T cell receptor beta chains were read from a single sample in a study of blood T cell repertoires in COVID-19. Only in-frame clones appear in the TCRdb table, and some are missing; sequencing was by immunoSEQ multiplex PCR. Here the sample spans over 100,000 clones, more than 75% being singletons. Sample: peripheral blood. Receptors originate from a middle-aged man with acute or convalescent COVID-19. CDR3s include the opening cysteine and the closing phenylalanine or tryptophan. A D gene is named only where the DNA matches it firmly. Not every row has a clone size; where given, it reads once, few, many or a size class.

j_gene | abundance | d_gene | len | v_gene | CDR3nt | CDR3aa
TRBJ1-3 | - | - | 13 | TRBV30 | TGTGCCTGGAGCAGCGGGTCTGGAAACACCATATATTTT | CAWSSGSGNTIYF
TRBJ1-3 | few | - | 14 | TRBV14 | TGTGCCAGCAGCCAGCGGCACTCTGGAAACACCATATATTTT | CASSQRHSGNTIYF
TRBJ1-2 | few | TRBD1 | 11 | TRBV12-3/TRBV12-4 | TGTGCCAGCAGTCCAGGGGGTGGCTACACCTTC | CASSPGGGYTF
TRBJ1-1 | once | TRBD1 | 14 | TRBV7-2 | TGTGCCAGCAGCATACAGGGGTTAAACACTGAAGCTTTCTTT | CASSIQGLNTEAFF
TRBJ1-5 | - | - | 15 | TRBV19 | TGTGCCAGTAGCTGGGAGCACTATAGCAATCAGCCCCAGCATTTT | CASSWEHYSNQPQHF
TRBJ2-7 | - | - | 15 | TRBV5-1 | TGCGCCAGCAGCTTGGTGGGCGTCCCCTCCTACGAGCAGTACTTC | CASSLVGVPSYEQYF
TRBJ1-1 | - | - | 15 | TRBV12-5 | TGTGCTAGTGGTTCCCCGGGAACGGGGAACACTGAAGCTTTCTTT | CASGSPGTGNTEAFF
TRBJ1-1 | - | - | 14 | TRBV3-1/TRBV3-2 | TGTGCCAGCAGCCAAGACGGGGTAAGCACTGAAGCTTTCTTT | CASSQDGVSTEAFF
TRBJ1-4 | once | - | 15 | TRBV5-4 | TGTGCCAGCAGCTTGGAAACAGGCTCTAATGAAAAACTGTTTTTT | CASSLETGSNEKLFF
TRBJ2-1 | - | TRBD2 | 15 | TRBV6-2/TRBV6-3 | TGTGCCAGCAGTCATGGTCTAGCGGGTTACAATGAGCAGTTCTTC | CASSHGLAGYNEQFF
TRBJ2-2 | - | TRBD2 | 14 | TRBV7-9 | TGTGCCAGCAGCTTAGGACTAGCGTCGGGGGAGCTGTTTTTT | CASSLGLASGELFF
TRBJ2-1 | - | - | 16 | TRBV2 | TGTGCCAGCAGTGGGTTAAGGACTACCCCTTCGAATGAGCAGTTCTTC | CASSGLRTTPSNEQFF
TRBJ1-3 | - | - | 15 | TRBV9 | TGTGCCAGCAGCGTTACAGGCTACTCTGGAAACACCATATATTTT | CASSVTGYSGNTIYF
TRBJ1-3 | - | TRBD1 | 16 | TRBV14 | TGTGCCAGCAGCTCACGGACAGGGAGGTCTGGAAACACCATATATTTT | CASSSRTGRSGNTIYF
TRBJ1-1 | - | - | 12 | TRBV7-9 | TGTGCCAGCAGCCCAGGGGTAACTGAAGCTTTCTTT | CASSPGVTEAFF
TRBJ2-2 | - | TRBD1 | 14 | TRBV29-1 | TGCAGCGCCCGACAGGGGGCGGACACCGGGGAGCTGTTTTTT | CSARQGADTGELFF
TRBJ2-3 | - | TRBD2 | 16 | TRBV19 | TGTGCCAGTAAGGGGACTAGCGGCAGATCCACAGATACGCAGTATTTT | CASKGTSGRSTDTQYF
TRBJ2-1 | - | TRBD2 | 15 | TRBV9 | TGTGCCAGCAGCGCTCTTCAGGGAGGGAACAATGAGCAGTTCTTC | CASSALQGGNNEQFF
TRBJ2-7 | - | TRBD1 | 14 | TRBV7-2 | TGTGCCAGCAGCCTCCGACAGGGGAATTACGAGCAGTACTTC | CASSLRQGNYEQYF
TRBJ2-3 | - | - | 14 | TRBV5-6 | TGTGCCAGCAGCGGGGGCCCTCTCACAGATACGCAGTATTTT | CASSGGPLTDTQYF
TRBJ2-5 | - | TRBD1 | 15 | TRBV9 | TGTGCCAGCAGCGTCCACAGGGGGCCGGGAGAGACCCAGTACTTC | CASSVHRGPGETQYF
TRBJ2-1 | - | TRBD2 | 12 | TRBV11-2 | TGTGCCAGCAGCAGAAACGGGGGGAGACAGTTCTTC | CASSRNGGRQFF
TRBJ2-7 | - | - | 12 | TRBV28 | TGTGCCAGCAGTGGCACCTTCTACGAGCAGTACTTC | CASSGTFYEQYF
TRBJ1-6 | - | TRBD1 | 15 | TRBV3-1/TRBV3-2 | TGTGCCAGCAGCCAACAAGGGACAGGAAACTCACCCCTCCACTTT | CASSQQGTGNSPLHF
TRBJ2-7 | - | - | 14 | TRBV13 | TGTGCCAGCAGAAACAGGGTAAGTCGCGACGAGCAGTACTTC | CASRNRVSRDEQYF
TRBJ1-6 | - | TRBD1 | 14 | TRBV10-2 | TGCGCCGGGGGACTCGGACAGGATAATTCACCCCTCCACTTT | CAGGLGQDNSPLHF
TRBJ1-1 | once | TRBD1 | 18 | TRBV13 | TGTGCCAGCAGCTTAGACGGTGAGCGACAGGGCTGGGGGACTGAAGCTTTCTTT | CASSLDGERQGWGTEAFF
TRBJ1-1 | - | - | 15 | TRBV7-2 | TGTGCCAGCAGCTCCCGTGGGGGGGTGGCCACTGAAGCTTTCTTT | CASSSRGGVATEAFF
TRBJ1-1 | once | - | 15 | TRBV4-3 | TGCGCCAGCAGCCAAGATTCTGGAGAAGGGGATCGGGCTTTCTTT | CASSQDSGEGDRAFF
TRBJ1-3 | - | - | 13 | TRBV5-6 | TGTGCCAGCAGCGATACGGGTGGAAACACCATATATTTT | CASSDTGGNTIYF
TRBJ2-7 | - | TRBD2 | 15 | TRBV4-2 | TGTGCCAGCAGCCAAGGGGATACTAGCGACTACGAGCAGTACTTC | CASSQGDTSDYEQYF
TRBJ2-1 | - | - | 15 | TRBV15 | TGTGCCACCAGCAGAGTAGCGAGCTCCTACAATGAGCAGTTCTTC | CATSRVASSYNEQFF
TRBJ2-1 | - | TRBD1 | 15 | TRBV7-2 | TGTGCCAGCAGCCGGGACAGCCTAACCTACAATGAGCAGTTCTTC | CASSRDSLTYNEQFF
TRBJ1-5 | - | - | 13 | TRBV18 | TGTGCCAGCTCACCCGAGGGGGATCAGCCCCAGCATTTT | CASSPEGDQPQHF
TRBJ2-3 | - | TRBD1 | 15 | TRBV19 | TGTGCCAGTGCCTCGGGGACAGGGGCAAGAGATACGCAGTATTTT | CASASGTGARDTQYF
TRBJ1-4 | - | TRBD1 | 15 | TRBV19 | TGTGCCAGTAGACCCTCAGGGGGCGCGAATGAAAAACTGTTTTTT | CASRPSGGANEKLFF
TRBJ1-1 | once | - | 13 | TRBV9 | TGTGCCAGCAGCGTCAGGGTAGGGTCCTTAGCTTTCTTT | CASSVRVGSLAFF